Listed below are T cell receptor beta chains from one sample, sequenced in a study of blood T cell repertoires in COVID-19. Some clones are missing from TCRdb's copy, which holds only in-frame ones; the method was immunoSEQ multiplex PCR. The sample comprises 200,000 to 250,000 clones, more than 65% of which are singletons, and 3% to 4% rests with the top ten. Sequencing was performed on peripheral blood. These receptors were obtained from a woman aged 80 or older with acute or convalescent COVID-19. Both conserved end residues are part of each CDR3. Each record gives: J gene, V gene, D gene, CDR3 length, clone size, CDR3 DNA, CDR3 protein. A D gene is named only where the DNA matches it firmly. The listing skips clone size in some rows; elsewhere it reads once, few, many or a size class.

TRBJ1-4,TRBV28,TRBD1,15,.,TGTGCCAGCAAAGGGACAGGGGGCGCCCTGGAAAAACTGTTTTTT,CASKGTGGALEKLFF
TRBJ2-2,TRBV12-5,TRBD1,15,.,TGTGCTAGTGGTTTTATAGGACAGGGTGTCGGGGAGCTGTTTTTT,CASGFIGQGVGELFF
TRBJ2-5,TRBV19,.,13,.,TGTGCCAGTAGTATTAACAGCCAAGAGACCCAGTACTTC,CASSINSQETQYF
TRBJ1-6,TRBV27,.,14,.,TGTGCCAGCAGTCCCAGGGGTTTTGATTCACCCCTCCACTTT,CASSPRGFDSPLHF
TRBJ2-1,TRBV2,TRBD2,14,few,TGTGCCAGCAGTCCACGGACTAGAAACAATGAGCAGTTCTTC,CASSPRTRNNEQFF
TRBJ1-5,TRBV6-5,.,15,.,TGTGCCAGCAGTTACTCAAGGGGCTCCAATCAGCCCCAGCATTTT,CASSYSRGSNQPQHF
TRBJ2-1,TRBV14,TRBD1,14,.,TGTGCCAGCAGCCAGAGGGACAGGGAGGGTGAGCAGTTCTTC,CASSQRDREGEQFF
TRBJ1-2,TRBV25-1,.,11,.,TGTGCCAGCAGTCATCTGCGTGGCTACACCTTC,CASSHLRGYTF
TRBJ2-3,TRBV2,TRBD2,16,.,TGTGCCAGCAGTTTACTAGCGGGGGCCAACACAGATACGCAGTATTTT,CASSLLAGANTDTQYF
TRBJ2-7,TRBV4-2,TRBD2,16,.,TGTGCCAGCAGCCATCTGACCGGGACTAGCTCCTACGAGCAGTACTTC,CASSHLTGTSSYEQYF
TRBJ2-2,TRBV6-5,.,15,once,TGTGCCAGCAGTTATTGGGGGCTTGGTACCGGGGAGCTGTTTTTT,CASSYWGLGTGELFF
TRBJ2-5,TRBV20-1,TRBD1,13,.,TGCAGTGCTAGTAGACAGGGTCCAGAGACCCAGTACTTC,CSASRQGPETQYF
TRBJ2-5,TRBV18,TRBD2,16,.,TGTGCCAGCTCTGAGACTAGCGGGGTATCCAAAGAGACCCAGTACTTC,CASSETSGVSKETQYF
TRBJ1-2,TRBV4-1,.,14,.,TGCGCCAGCAGCCCGGACAGAACTAACTATGGCTACACCTTC,CASSPDRTNYGYTF
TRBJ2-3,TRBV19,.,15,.,TGTGCCAGTAGGCTACATTCTAGCGGCACAGATACGCAGTATTTT,CASRLHSSGTDTQYF
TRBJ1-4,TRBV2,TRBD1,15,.,TGTGCCAGCAGAACAGGGGGCCTGGCTAATGAAAAACTGTTTTTT,CASRTGGLANEKLFF
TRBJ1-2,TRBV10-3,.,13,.,TGTGCCATCAGTGAGTCGAACTACTATGGCTACACCTTC,CAISESNYYGYTF
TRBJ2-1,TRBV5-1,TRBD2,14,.,TGCGCCAGCCAGACGCGGGGGGCCTACAATGAGCAGTTCTTC,CASQTRGAYNEQFF
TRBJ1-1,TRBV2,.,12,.,TGTGCCAGCAGTGAATTTACAGGTGAAGCTTTCTTT,CASSEFTGEAFF
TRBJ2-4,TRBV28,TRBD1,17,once,TGTGCCAGCAGTCCTCTCACAGGGGGAATGGCCAAAAACATTCAGTACTTC,CASSPLTGGMAKNIQYF
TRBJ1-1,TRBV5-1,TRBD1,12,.,TGCGCCAGCACGACAGGGGCCACTGAAGCTTTCTTT,CASTTGATEAFF
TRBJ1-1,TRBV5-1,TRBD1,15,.,TGCGCCAGCAGCTTTGGGACAGGGGGCCTTCTTGAAGCTTTCTTT,CASSFGTGGLLEAFF
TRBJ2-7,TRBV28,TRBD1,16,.,TGTGCCAGCAGTCAGACCCGGGGACAGGGGTCCTACGAGCAGTACTTC,CASSQTRGQGSYEQYF
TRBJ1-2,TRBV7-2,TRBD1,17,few,TGTGCCAGCACCGAACGGCCGGGACAGGGATCGATGGGCGGCTACACCTTC,CASTERPGQGSMGGYTF
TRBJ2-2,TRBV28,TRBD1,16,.,TGTGCCAGCAGTTCCCCCGCGGCAGGGGGCGCCGGGGAGCTGTTTTTT,CASSSPAAGGAGELFF
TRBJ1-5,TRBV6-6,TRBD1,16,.,TGTGCCAGCAGACGGACAGGCGAGGGTAGCAATCAGCCCCAGCATTTT,CASRRTGEGSNQPQHF